One sample yielded the 24 T cell receptor beta chains listed below, sequenced in a study of blood T cell repertoires in COVID-19. Some clones are missing from TCRdb's copy, which holds only in-frame ones; the method was immunoSEQ multiplex PCR. This sample carries about 480,000 clones, around 89% of them seen once, and the ten largest clones take 1.5% to 2%. The sample consisted of PBMCs or T cells enriched from blood (not recorded which). These receptors originate from a woman in her forties who had recovered from COVID-19.

CDR3 region: CASSLGLAGGLYNEQFF. In nucleotides, the CDR3 is TGCGCCAGCAGCTTGGGACTAGCGGGAGGGTTATACAATGAGCAGTTCTTC. The rearrangement links TRBV5-1 to TRBJ2-1; 14 bases agree with TRBD2. Losses at the gene ends were 0 bases for V and 4 bases for J; bases not matched to a gene: 3. This CDR3 has 17 amino acids. Germline V gives CDR1 SGHRS, CDR2 YFSETQ.

The chain has TRBV12-5 and TRBJ2-3; D remains ambiguous. V lost 5 bases and J 11 bases, leaving 8 bases between the germline ends. In germline, CDR1 is LGHNT, CDR2 FRNRAP. The CDR3 consists of 10 residues. The CDR3 DNA follows: TGTGCTAGTGGTCTGCCGGGGCAGTATTTT. Translation gives CASGLPGQYF. The full variable domain, rest sourced from reference TRBV12-5 and TRBJ2-3, is DARVTQTPRHKVTEMGQEVTMRCQPILGHNTVFWYRQTMMQGLELLAYFRNRAPLDDSGMPKDRFSAEMPDATLATLKIQPSEPRDSAVYFCASGLPGQYFGPGTRLTVL.

In the case of this clone: At the DNA level, this CDR3 is encoded by other sequences in the same sample as well. V usage is TRBV28 and J usage is TRBJ1-2; no firm D call. Trimming left V 2 bases short and J 5 bases short, with 6 bases between. The CDR3 is 12 residues long. Germline-derived CDR1 and CDR2 are MDHEN and SYDVKM. CDR3 sequence (DNA): TGTGCCAGCAGTTTACGGGGTTATGGCTACACCTTC. As protein: CASSLRGYGYTF.

The chain is built from TRBV9 and TRBJ1-1; D is undetermined. Trimming took off 0 bases at V and 2 bases at J, with 8 bases between the two ends. The CDR3 spans 14 residues. Germline assignment: CDR1 SGDLS and CDR2 YYNGEE. The CDR3 protein is CASSVEPGNTEAFF. The CDR3 nucleotides read TGTGCCAGCAGCGTAGAGCCGGGAAACACTGAAGCTTTCTTT.

In its sample, this clone was seen once. J is TRBJ1-1 and V is TRBV5-4; 9 bases line up with TRBD1. The V segment lost 2 bases and the J segment 8 bases; nucleotides outside the gene matches: 16. CDR1 is SGHNT, CDR2 YYREEE, per germline (reference sequence). The length of the CDR3 is 17 residues. Here the CDR3 reads CASSLVGQGQSSVEAFF. The DNA of the CDR3 is TGTGCCAGCAGCTTAGTCGGACAGGGGCAATCGAGTGTAGAAGCTTTCTTT.

The CDR3 coding sequence is TGCGCCAGCAGTGATGGTTTTCAGAATGAGCAGTTCTTC. Protein product: CASSDGFQNEQFF. The chain employs TRBV10-2 and TRBJ2-1; D remains unclear. V lost 3 bases and J 7 bases, leaving 10 bases between the germline ends. CDR1 and CDR2 from the germline V gene are WSHSY and SAAADI. This CDR3 has 13 residues.

This chain connects TRBV9 to TRBJ1-3; D perhaps matches TRBD1 (5 bases). V lost 4 bases, J lost 4 bases, and 15 bases lay in between. CDR1 and CDR2 (germline): SGDLS, YYNGEE. CDR3 length: 15 amino acids. The CDR3 reads CASSPSGGGGNTIYF. For the CDR3, the DNA is TGTGCCAGCAGCCCCAGTGGGGGAGGAGGAAACACCATATATTTT.

This chain connects TRBV5-1 to TRBJ1-4; D uncertain. The CDR3 contains 14 residues. V lost 2 bases and J 0 bases, leaving 5 bases between the germline ends. Germline loops: CDR1 SGHRS, CDR2 YFSETQ. CDR3 residues: CASSFGATNEKLFF. CDR3 in DNA: TGCGCCAGCAGCTTCGGGGCAACTAATGAAAAACTGTTTTTT.

This sequence joins TRBV7-9 and TRBJ1-6; maybe TRBD1 (6 bases). Trimming pared 5 bases from V and 8 bases from J, leaving 16 bases between. The germline CDR1 and CDR2 sequences are SEHNR and FQNEAQ (reference sequence). This CDR3 region has 15 residues. The CDR3 spells CASSLRDTPDSPLHF. The CDR3 DNA reads TGTGCCAGCAGCCTACGGGACACCCCTGATTCACCCCTCCACTTT. Using reference TRBV7-9 and TRBJ1-6 for the parts outside the CDR3, the full variable domain is DTGVSQNPRHKITKRGQNVTFRCDPISEHNRLYWYRQTLGQGPEFLTYFQNEAQLEKSRLLSDRFSAERPKGSFSTLEIQRTEQGDSAMYLCASSLRDTPDSPLHFGNGTRLTVT.

Notes on this clone: One end of the junction does not line up with germline, which may come from a read error. This chain uses TRBV9 with TRBJ2-3, with 12 bases that match TRBD2. The V gene's germline CDR1 is SGDLS and CDR2 YYNGEE. This CDR3 has 15 amino acids. The CDR3 region has the DNA TGTGCCAGCAGCACACGGACTAGCGGGACCTCTGTGGTAGATTTT. Encoded protein: CASSTRTSGTSVVDF.

This chain connects TRBV12-3 or TRBV12-4 to TRBJ2-3; a possible D gene is TRBD1 (6 bases). V dropped 6 bases and J dropped 7 bases, with 11 bases sitting between them. CDR3 length: 12 residues. CDR3 region: CASRGRGHTQYF. The CDR3, as DNA: TGTGCCAGCAGAGGCAGGGGACATACGCAGTATTTT.

The chain recombines TRBV5-1 with TRBJ1-1; D not certain. The CDR3 has 14 amino acids. V lost 2 bases and J lost 2, with 10 bases in between. Germline V gene data show CDR1 as SGHRS and CDR2 as YFSETQ. CDR3 residues: CASSFSGLNTEAFF. For the CDR3, the DNA is TGCGCCAGCAGCTTTTCAGGACTAAACACTGAAGCTTTCTTT.

The chain links TRBV12-3 or TRBV12-4 to TRBJ1-4; D call uncertain. The CDR3 is 13 amino acids. The V gene lost 6 bases and the J gene lost 5 bases, with 10 bases spanning the gap. The DNA of the CDR3 is TGTGCCAGCAGCCCAGTACTAAATGAAAAACTGTTTTTT. Encoded protein: CASSPVLNEKLFF.

The genes are TRBV10-3 and TRBJ2-7, with TRBD1 matching 10 bases. The CDR3 covers 14 residues. Germline V gene lookup returns CDR1 ENHRY and CDR2 SYGVKD. V was clipped by 6 bases and J by 4 bases; unmatched bases: 6. The CDR3 protein is CAIRSGTGVYEQYF. For the CDR3, the DNA is TGTGCCATCAGATCCGGGACAGGGGTTTACGAGCAGTACTTC.

This chain connects TRBV9 to TRBJ1-1; 8 positions agree with TRBD1. Germline V CDR1 and CDR2: SGDLS, YYNGEE. Trimming at V came to 1 base and at J to 1 base, leaving 3 bases not matched to a gene. This CDR3 spans 15 amino acids. CDR3 DNA sequence: TGTGCCAGCAGCGTACAGGGGGCATGGAACACTGAAGCTTTCTTT. Protein product: CASSVQGAWNTEAFF.

J is TRBJ2-4 and V is TRBV12-3 or TRBV12-4; weak D call: TRBD2 (5 bases). V dropped 2 bases and J dropped 7 bases, with 9 bases sitting between them. This CDR3 has 13 amino acids. CDR3 DNA: TGTGCCAGCAGTTTAACTTTAGCGAACATTCAGTACTTC. Protein sequence: CASSLTLANIQYF.

The chain couples TRBV18 to TRBJ1-2; a possible D gene is TRBD1 (5 bases). Trimming removed 0 bases from V and 4 bases from J, with 12 bases in between. This CDR3 region has 15 residues. Germline values: CDR1 KGHSH, CDR2 LQKENI. CDR3 residues: CASSPPHVGPYGYTF. The CDR3 nucleotides are TGTGCCAGCTCACCACCCCACGTGGGGCCCTATGGCTACACCTTC.

The gene calls are TRBV10-3 and TRBJ2-1; 7 bases line up with TRBD2. V gave up 4 bases and J gave up 5 bases; unmatched junction bases: 11. This CDR3 has 16 amino acids. Germline V gives CDR1 ENHRY, CDR2 SYGVKD. The CDR3 DNA follows: TGTGCCATCAGTGCATGGGGAAGCGGGACCGACAATGAGCAGTTCTTC. It yields the protein CAISAWGSGTDNEQFF.

This clone was detected only a few times. This chain joins TRBV4-1 and TRBJ1-1; TRBD1 matches at 8 bases. The germline V gene encodes CDR1 MGHRA and CDR2 YSYEKL. The length of the CDR3 is 15 residues. V lost 1 base and J lost 1; bases outside the gene matches: 2. In DNA, the CDR3 is TGCGCCAGCAGCCAAGGGGACAGGACGAACACTGAAGCTTTCTTT. Protein: CASSQGDRTNTEAFF.

The rearrangement joins TRBV4-3 to TRBJ2-2; D possibly corresponds to TRBD2 (6 bases). The CDR3 extends over 15 amino acids. Per the germline V gene, CDR1 is LGHNA and CDR2 is YSLEER. The V end lost 4 bases, the J end lost 4 bases, and 13 bases lay between the germline ends. CDR3 nucleotide sequence: TGCGCCAGCAGCCCTTGGGGGGAGCCCACCGGGGAGCTGTTTTTT. Protein sequence: CASSPWGEPTGELFF.

The V gene is TRBV5-1, the J gene TRBJ1-2; D is possibly TRBD1 (6 bases). The CDR3 is made up of 13 amino acids. V lost 4 bases, J lost 5 bases, and 12 bases lay in between. CDR1 SGHRS and CDR2 YFSETQ come from the germline V gene. CDR3 protein: CASSVLQGYGYTF. CDR3 sequence (DNA): TGCGCCAGCAGCGTTTTACAGGGTTATGGCTACACCTTC.

The J gene is TRBJ2-7, the V gene TRBV11-2, with 9 positions matching TRBD2. The CDR3 covers 14 residues. V trimming: 4 bases; J trimming: 3 bases; junction bases outside the gene matches: 4. The germline V gene encodes CDR1 SGHAT and CDR2 FQNNGV. CDR3 coding DNA: TGTGCCAGCAGCTCTAGCGGGAAAAACTACGAGCAGTACTTC. Its translation is CASSSSGKNYEQYF.

The chain combines TRBV6-5 with TRBJ1-5; no clear D gene. This CDR3 comprises 15 residues. The V gene's germline CDR1 is MNHEY and CDR2 SVGAGI. Between the trimmed V and J ends, which lost 8 bases and 1 base, there was a span of 15 bases. CDR3 nucleotide sequence: TGTGCCAGCTCACCGGTTGCGCGCAGCAATCAGCCCCAGCATTTT. This sequence encodes CASSPVARSNQPQHF.

The chain uses TRBV6-2 or TRBV6-3 and TRBJ1-5, with D hard to call. There are 16 residues in the CDR3. Trimming shortened V by 6 bases and J by 0 bases, and 15 bases separated the two germline ends. CDR1 and CDR2 (germline): MNHEY, SVGEGT. The CDR3 sequence is CASSPLKEYSNQPQHF. In DNA, the CDR3 is TGTGCCAGCAGCCCCCTCAAGGAGTATAGCAATCAGCCCCAGCATTTT.